These 8 T cell receptor beta chains came from one sample sequenced in a study of T cell repertoires in cytomegalovirus infection. TCRdb analysed the reads with MiXCR anew, one entry per CDR3 protein. Here the sample spans some 43,000 distinct CDR3 sequences, around 23% being singletons. Their cognate antigens are unknown. Sequencing was performed on CD8+ T cells from cultured PBMCs, taken from culture after CMV antigen stimulation. These receptors originate from a human donor in good health (CMV status not recorded). Some clones in this sample may be carry-over from other donors' samples.

This clonotype was recorded a few times. This chain joins TRBV6-2 or TRBV6-3 and TRBJ2-3; D possibly corresponds to TRBD2 (5 bases). The V and J ends lost 6 bases and 8 bases respectively, with 24 bases between them. Germline CDR1 and CDR2: MNHEY and SVGEGT. The CDR3 extends over 16 amino acids. The CDR3 sequence is CASSLNKRSTGSTQYF. The DNA for the CDR3 is TGTGCCAGCAGCTTAAACAAGCGGTCCACGGGCAGTACGCAGTATTTT.

This clonotype has more than one count but fewer than ten. The gene calls are TRBV11-2 and TRBJ2-1, with D possibly being TRBD2 (6 bases). This CDR3 region has 19 residues. The ends were cut back, 2 bases at V and 6 bases at J, with 26 bases in the middle. Germline V gene data show CDR1 as SGHAT and CDR2 as FQNNGV. The CDR3 spells CASSLRAGSTRLAINEQFF. For the CDR3, the DNA is TGTGCCAGCAGCTTAAGGGCGGGATCCACAAGGTTAGCCATCAATGAGCAGTTCTTC. The full variable domain, in which reference TRBV11-2 and TRBJ2-1 provide the parts outside the CDR3, is EAGVAQSPRYKIIEKRQSVAFWCNPISGHATLYWYQQILGQGPKLLIQFQNNGVVDDSQLPKDRFSAERLKGVDSTLKIQPAKLEDSAVYLCASSLRAGSTRLAINEQFFGPGTRLTVL.

This clonotype was seen more than once but under ten times. The chain is built from TRBV27 and TRBJ1-2; TRBD1 matches at 11 bases. Germline-derived CDR1 and CDR2 are MNHEY and SMNVEV (reference sequence). The CDR3 contains 14 residues. Trimming cost V 5 bases and J 8 bases; bases outside gene matches: 7. The CDR3 DNA sequence: TGTGCCAGCAGTACCGGGACAGGGGGGATCGGCTACACCTTC. Translating it yields CASSTGTGGIGYTF.

There are many counts of this clonotype. The chain recombines TRBV6-2 or TRBV6-3 with TRBJ2-3; D is unresolved. This CDR3 is built from 14 residues. Germline CDR1 reads MNHEY; CDR2 reads SVGEGT. V was trimmed by 2 bases and J by 0 bases, leaving 6 bases between them. DNA of the CDR3: TGTGCCAGCAGTTACGGAGACAGCACAGATACGCAGTATTTT. It specifies CASSYGDSTDTQYF.

V usage is TRBV7-2 and J usage is TRBJ2-3; D is unresolved. Trimming shortened V by 4 bases and J by 3 bases, and 2 bases separated the two germline ends. Germline values: CDR1 SGHTA, CDR2 FQGNSA. The CDR3 covers 11 residues. This CDR3 reads CASSWTDTQYF. In DNA, the CDR3 is TGTGCCAGCAGCTGGACAGATACGCAGTATTTT.

This clonotype was seen a few times. The V and J genes are TRBV12-3 or TRBV12-4 and TRBJ1-2; D remains unclear. V lost 1 base to trimming and J lost 6 bases, with 12 bases between them. This CDR3 comprises 14 residues. As DNA, the CDR3 is TGTGCCAGCAGTTTAGTCGGGTCTGGGGATGGCTACACCTTC. Amino acids: CASSLVGSGDGYTF.

This clonotype was recorded a few times. The chain has TRBV12-5 and TRBJ2-5, with 8 bases identical to TRBD1. Germline loops: CDR1 LGHNT, CDR2 FRNRAP. V shed 7 bases, J shed 0 bases, and the junction held 16 bases outside the gene matches. The CDR3 loop spans 18 amino acids. As DNA, the CDR3 is TGTGCTAGTGCCCAATTGGGGTCCCGGGACAGGTACCAAGAGACCCAGTACTTC. Translation: CASAQLGSRDRYQETQYF. Using reference TRBV12-5 and TRBJ2-5 for the parts outside the CDR3, the full variable domain is DARVTQTPRHKVTEMGQEVTMRCQPILGHNTVFWYRQTMMQGLELLAYFRNRAPLDDSGMPKDRFSAEMPDATLATLKIQPSEPRDSAVYFCASAQLGSRDRYQETQYFGPGTRLLVL.

In the case of this clonotype: It may be a read error: a sequence one base away is much more abundant. V is TRBV6-2 or TRBV6-3 and J is TRBJ1-2; D not resolved. This CDR3 spans 13 amino acids. Germline CDR1 MNHEY, CDR2 SVGEGT. The CDR3 region is CARSYAGGIGYTF. The CDR3 bases are TGTGCCCGCAGTTACGCGGGAGGAATTGGCTACACCTTC.